This T cell receptor beta chain is from a study of early stage breast cancer tumors. Normal breast often needed roughly 90-300 mg of tissue for enough DNA. This table comes from immunoSEQ multiplex PCR, and its TCRdb copy is limited to in-frame clones, with some not included. There are approximately 14,000 clones in the sample; 70% to 85% occur only once, and over 4% lies in the top ten. General study points: Most shared enriched TCRB sequences were commonly generated ones. In about 90% of the 16 patients, blood comparison separated tumor from normal breast. Compared with adjacent normal breast tissue, tumors showed 2 to 3-fold greater T cell density and higher clonality.

Details on this clone: Its antigen is currently unknown.

The sample taken for sequencing was normal breast tissue next to the tumor. This clonotype was sampled from a person in their thirties with breast cancer.

CDR3 sequence: CATSRDRGALWRANVLTF. CDR3 sequence (DNA): TGTGCCACCAGCAGAGATAGGGGTGCACTCTGGCGGGCCAACGTCCTGACTTTC. The chain joins TRBV15 to TRBJ2-6; tentative D call: TRBD1 (5 bases). The CDR3 is 18 amino acids. Germline CDR1 reads LNHNV; CDR2 reads YYDKDF (reference sequence). V gave up 0 bases and J gave up 5 bases, with 17 bases separating them.